The entry that follows covers one T cell receptor beta chain sequence. At one end, the junction sequence differs from germline, possibly due to a read error. This sample also contains other DNA sequences that code for the same CDR3. The source of the sample is a study of OX40 agonist ivuxolimab in advanced cancers. Germline V gene data show CDR1 as SGHAT and CDR2 as FQNNGV. The CDR3 runs 17 residues. Data came from immunoSEQ multiplex PCR; TCRdb stores just in-frame clones and leaves some out. The sample lists roughly 51,000 clones, about 88% occurring once. The sequencing here drew on CD4+ or CD8+ T cells sorted from blood, taken in a trial of the OX40 agonist ivuxolimab. The receptor comes from an adult with an advanced solid tumor such as melanoma, head and neck, liver or kidney cancer. The rearrangement links TRBV11-2 to TRBJ2-1; possibly TRBD2 for D (6 bases). The CDR3 nucleotides are TGCGCCAGCAGCTTAGGGCTAGCGAGCAGCTCCTACAATGAGCAGTTCTTC. Residues: CASSLGLASSSYNEQFF.